This T cell receptor beta chain was sequenced for a study of identifying expanded T cells in peripheral blood. The method was immunoSEQ multiplex PCR; TCRdb's version includes in-frame clones alone and lacks a portion of them. The repertoire has some 130,000 clones, roughly 90% of them found once; the top ten carry about 8%. General study results and limits: Across healthy donors, higher total template counts meant significantly greater roughly 2-week count variance. About 1.2 clones differed between technical replicates, versus around 15 and 19 over time.

V lost 3 bases and J lost 8, with 8 bases in between. Germline values: CDR1 LNHDA, CDR2 SQIVND (reference sequence). CDR3 length: 12 amino acids. Worth noting for this clone: Its specificity is unknown.

No infections or other immune events were documented during collection. The chain is built from TRBV19 and TRBJ2-1, with TRBD1 as a possible D gene (5 bases). This sequence was found in a person aged 18-70 years in good health. The sequencing sample was made of blood. CDR3 coding DNA: TGTGCCAGTAGTATGGGCAGGGATGAGCAGTTCTTC. Amino acid sequence: CASSMGRDEQFF.